This note documents a single TCR beta chain sequence. Libraries were prepared by immunoSEQ multiplex PCR; TCRdb keeps only in-frame clonotypes and omits some of them. Of over 30,000 clones listed, around 83% are singletons. Germline CDR1 LGHNA, CDR2 YNFKEQ. The length of the CDR3 is 18 residues. The ends lost 3 bases at V and 5 bases at J; junction bases unmatched: 15. These data come from a study of control samples from healthy donors and cancer patients. The sequence came from a woman between 40 and 55 years old with lung cancer. Sequenced sample: PBMCs. The rearrangement uses TRBV4-2 and TRBJ1-5; 8 bases line up with TRBD1. In DNA, the CDR3 is TGTGCCAGCAGCCAGAAGGGACAGGTAGGGGATCAAGATCAGCCCCAGCATTTT. It translates to CASSQKGQVGDQDQPQHF.